The text below deals with one T cell receptor beta chain. What it binds is unknown. Every one of the donors was a Caucasian adult that lived in Nashville, Tennessee. Clones were read by immunoSEQ multiplex PCR, and TCRdb kept only the in-frame ones, dropping some. The sample holds some 2,000,000 clones, nearly 97% seen once. The data derive from a study of shared clonotypes between healthy human individuals. Study overall: Three CD4 naive, three CD4 memory, two CD8 naive and one CD8 memory plate were used per donor. Whole-study findings and limits: Donor scarcity curtailed the genetic and exposure-history diversity represented herein.

The CDR3 consists of 14 residues. V was shortened by 4 bases and J by 3 bases, with 14 bases between the two germline ends. Germline CDR1 is SGHDT and CDR2 is YYEEEE. J is TRBJ2-7 and V is TRBV5-6, with TRBD2 as a possible D gene (6 bases). The sequencing sample was made of naive CD4+ T cells sorted from blood. The subset was: CD45RA+ positively selected. The sequence derives from a man aged 18 to 35 in good health. CDR3 nucleotide sequence: TGTGCCAGCAGCCCTGAGAGGGAGGACTACGAGCAGTACTTC. It specifies CASSPEREDYEQYF.